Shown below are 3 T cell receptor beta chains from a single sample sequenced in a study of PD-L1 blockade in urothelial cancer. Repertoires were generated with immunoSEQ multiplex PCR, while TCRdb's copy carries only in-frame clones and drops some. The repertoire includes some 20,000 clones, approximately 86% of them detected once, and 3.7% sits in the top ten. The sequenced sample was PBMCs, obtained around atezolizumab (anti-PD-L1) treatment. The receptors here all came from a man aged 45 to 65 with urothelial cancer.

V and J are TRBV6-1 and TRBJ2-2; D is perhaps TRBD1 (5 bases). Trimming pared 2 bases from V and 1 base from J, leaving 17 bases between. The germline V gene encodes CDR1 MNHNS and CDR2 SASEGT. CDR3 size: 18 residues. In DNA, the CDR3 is TGTGCCAGCAGTGAATATCAGATAGGTCAGGGGAACACCGGGGAGCTGTTTTTT. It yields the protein CASSEYQIGQGNTGELFF.

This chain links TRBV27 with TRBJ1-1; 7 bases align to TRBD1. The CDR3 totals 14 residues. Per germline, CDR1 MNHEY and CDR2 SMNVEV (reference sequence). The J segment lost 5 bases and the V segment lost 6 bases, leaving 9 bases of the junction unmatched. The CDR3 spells CASRGPGQKTEAFF. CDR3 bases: TGTGCCAGCAGGGGCCCGGGACAGAAGACTGAAGCTTTCTTT.

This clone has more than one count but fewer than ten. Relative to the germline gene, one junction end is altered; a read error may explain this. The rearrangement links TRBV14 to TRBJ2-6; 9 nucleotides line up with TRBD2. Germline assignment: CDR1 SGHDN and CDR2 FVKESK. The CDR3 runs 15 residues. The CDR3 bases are TGTGCCAGCAGCCCCGGCGCGGGGGGGGACAACGTCCTGACTTTC. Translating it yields CASSPGAGGDNVLTF.